Presented here are 19 T cell receptor beta chains from one specimen sequenced in a study of post-analysis software for immune sequencing data. Whole-study results and caveats: Comparison of patients with controls showed 4 to 6 TRBV segments more frequent in patients, TRBV5-6, TRBV5-1 and TRBV20-1 among them.

Their antigen targets remain unknown. Unique molecular identifiers were present in the TCR beta cDNA libraries. TCRdb re-analysed the PCR reads in MiXCR, keeping a single row per CDR3 protein. The sample shows about 770,000 distinct CDR3 sequences, more than 45% of them seen only once. The sample taken for sequencing was blood. These receptors were obtained from a girl between 5 and 17 years old with multiple sclerosis.

The table lists this clonotype with a few counts. This chain connects TRBV20-1 to TRBJ2-1; TRBD1 is a possible D gene (6 bases). The CDR3 runs 15 residues. V was trimmed by 4 bases and J by 6 bases, leaving 19 bases between them. Per germline, CDR1 DFQATT and CDR2 SNEGSKA (reference sequence). The CDR3 DNA follows: TGCAGTGCTATTCCCCCAGGGGCTAGCAGCAATGAGCAGTTCTTC. It translates to CSAIPPGASSNEQFF.

The chain combines TRBV28 with TRBJ1-1; D remains unclear. This CDR3 region has 14 residues. Germline loops: CDR1 MDHEN, CDR2 SYDVKM. Trimming cost V 5 bases and J 4 bases, with 14 bases left between them. The CDR3 region is CASSLREGLTEAFF. The CDR3 coding sequence is TGTGCCAGCAGTCTTCGGGAGGGTCTCACTGAAGCTTTCTTT.

The V and J genes are TRBV13 and TRBJ2-7; 9 nucleotides match TRBD1. This CDR3 is 15 amino acids long. Germline assignment: CDR1 PRHDT and CDR2 FYEKMQ (reference sequence). The ends lost 5 bases at V and 3 bases at J; junction bases unmatched: 8. CDR3 coding DNA: TGTGCCAGCAGCAATCCGGGACAGGGTGACTACGAGCAGTACTTC. This translates into CASSNPGQGDYEQYF.

The sample holds a few counts of this clonotype. The rearrangement uses TRBV7-9 and TRBJ2-1, with 9 bases fitting TRBD1. With V trimmed by 5 bases and J by 12 bases, 14 bases remained unmatched. The length of the CDR3 is 15 residues. Germline V gene sequence: CDR1 SEHNR, CDR2 FQNEAQ (reference sequence). Here the CDR3 DNA reads TGTGCCAGCAGCCCCCCGGGACAGGGTGGTAGTGGGCAGTTCTTC. This translates into CASSPPGQGGSGQFF. The full variable domain, in which reference TRBV7-9 and TRBJ2-1 provide the parts outside the CDR3, is DTGVSQNPRHKITKRGQNVTFRCDPISEHNRLYWYRQTLGQGPEFLTYFQNEAQLEKSRLLSDRFSAERPKGSFSTLEIQRTEQGDSAMYLCASSPPGQGGSGQFFGPGTRLTVL.

This chain connects TRBV9 to TRBJ2-3, with TRBD2 identical over 9 bases. This CDR3 comprises 16 residues. Trimming cost V 2 bases and J 2 bases; bases outside gene matches: 6. The germline V gene has CDR1 SGDLS and CDR2 YYNGEE. CDR3 bases: TGTGCCAGCAGCGTCGCAGCGGGAGGAAACACAGATACGCAGTATTTT. Amino acids: CASSVAAGGNTDTQYF.

This clonotype occurred a few times. The chain has TRBV12-3 or TRBV12-4 and TRBJ1-1, with 10 nucleotides matching TRBD1. After removal of 7 bases from V and 9 bases from J, the junction contained 17 bases not matched to a gene. The CDR3 has 16 amino acids. CDR3 DNA: TGTGCCAGCATCTTCGGGACAGGGGCCGGAGGGGAGCAAGCTTTCTTT. Protein sequence: CASIFGTGAGGEQAFF.

J is TRBJ2-7 and V is TRBV7-9, with 9 bases that match TRBD2. The CDR3 has 15 amino acids. Germline CDR1 is SEHNR and CDR2 is FQNEAQ (reference sequence). The V and J ends lost 2 bases and 1 base, in that order; junction bases with no gene match: 3. CDR3 nucleotide sequence: TGTGCCAGCAGCTTACGGGCGGGAGGGTCCTACGAGCAGTACTTC. Translating gives CASSLRAGGSYEQYF.

The rearrangement joins TRBV21-1 to TRBJ2-7; whether TRBD1, the table's D call, matches the DNA was not checked. TRBV21-1 is a listed pseudogene. The CDR3 has 15 amino acids. The CDR3 nucleotides read TGTACCAGCAGCAAGGGGGAAGGGGTTTCCTACGAACAGTACTTC. It encodes CTSSKGEGVSYEQYF.

The chain uses TRBV20-1 and TRBJ2-7, with 8 positions matching TRBD1. CDR3 length: 14 residues. From germline, CDR1 is DFQATT and CDR2 SNEGSKA (reference sequence). After removal of 5 bases from V and 0 bases from J, the junction contained 6 bases not matched to a gene. Here the CDR3 DNA reads TGCAGTGCTCCCTGGACAGGGAACTCCTACGAGCAGTACTTC. As protein: CSAPWTGNSYEQYF.

This chain joins TRBV6-5 and TRBJ2-3; TRBD2 is a possible D gene (5 bases). This CDR3 is 15 amino acids long. Per the germline V gene, CDR1 is MNHEY and CDR2 is SVGAGI. V lost 2 bases, J lost 4 bases, and 13 bases lay in between. The CDR3 DNA follows: TGTGCCAGCAGTTACAGGTGGGAGCCAGCAGATACGCAGTATTTT. Protein: CASSYRWEPADTQYF.

This chain connects TRBV5-1 to TRBJ2-5; D is ambiguous. TRBJ2-7 explains the end of the DNA better; the J call may be wrong. The CDR3 extends over 14 amino acids. CDR1 and CDR2 from the germline V gene are SGHRS and YFSETQ. The chain's CDR3 is CASSLDGNRYEQYF. The CDR3 bases are TGCGCCAGCAGCTTGGACGGTAACCGCTACGAGCAGTACTTC.

The chain recombines TRBV29-1 with TRBJ1-1; a weak D match, TRBD1 (6 bases). The V and J ends lost 4 bases and 0 bases respectively, with 9 bases between them. Germline V gene sequence: CDR1 SQVTM, CDR2 ANQGSEA. The CDR3 runs to 13 residues. CDR3 DNA sequence: TGCAGCGTTGCCCAGGGGCTGAACACTGAAGCTTTCTTT. Amino acids: CSVAQGLNTEAFF.

The rearrangement links TRBV7-9 to TRBJ1-1; a weak D match, TRBD1 (5 bases). Per the germline V gene, CDR1 is SEHNR and CDR2 is FQNEAQ (reference sequence). The length of the CDR3 is 18 residues. The V end lost 4 bases, the J end lost 1 base, and 22 bases lay between the germline ends. The CDR3 DNA sequence: TGTGCCAGCAGCTCCCCCACCGGGGGTGCGGTGGAGAACACTGAAGCTTTCTTT. As protein: CASSSPTGGAVENTEAFF.

A note on this clonotype: At one boundary the junction diverges from the germline segment, which might be a read error. This chain uses TRBV11-3 with TRBJ2-5, with D possibly matching TRBD2 (6 bases). CDR1 and CDR2 (germline): SGHNT, YENEEA. This CDR3 comprises 15 residues. The CDR3 reads CTSSLEAGTGETQYF. Written as DNA, the CDR3 is TGTACCAGCAGCTTAGAAGCAGGGACTGGGGAGACCCAGTACTTC.

This chain connects TRBV15 to TRBJ2-7; D is undetermined. The CDR3 spans 14 residues. With 4 bases removed from V and 3 bases from J, the gap between germline ends came to 13 bases. The germline V gene encodes CDR1 LNHNV and CDR2 YYDKDF (reference sequence). In DNA, the CDR3 is TGTGCCACCAGCATCCAACCCCTCAACTACGAGCAGTACTTC. This codes for CATSIQPLNYEQYF.

The genes are TRBV6-5 and TRBJ1-5; D unclear. Germline lookup yields CDR1 MNHEY and CDR2 SVGAGI. The CDR3 loop spans 13 amino acids. The V and J ends lost 7 bases and 3 bases respectively, with 10 bases between them. CDR3 protein: CASTRGVNQPQHF. The CDR3 DNA is TGTGCCAGCACCCGGGGTGTCAATCAGCCCCAGCATTTT.

The rearrangement links TRBV20-1 to TRBJ2-3, with D possibly matching TRBD2 (6 bases). There are 16 residues in the CDR3. Per germline, CDR1 DFQATT and CDR2 SNEGSKA (reference sequence). Trimming took off 0 bases at V and 2 bases at J, with 15 bases between the two ends. The CDR3 sequence is CSARDTASEYTDTQYF. CDR3 DNA: TGCAGTGCTAGAGATACGGCTAGCGAGTACACAGATACGCAGTATTTT.

This chain joins TRBV7-9 and TRBJ1-2; D ambiguous. In germline, CDR1 is SEHNR, CDR2 FQNEAQ (reference sequence). Deletions cut 7 bases from V and 1 base from J, with 22 bases between. The CDR3 has 17 amino acids. CDR3 sequence (DNA): TGTGCCAGCACCTCTGAGCTCTCCGCAGCGATTAACTATGGCTACACCTTC. This codes for CASTSELSAAINYGYTF.

This clonotype was counted between two and nine times. This chain links TRBV6-1 with TRBJ2-5; no firm D call. The CDR3 loop spans 17 amino acids. Trimming took 0 bases from V and 1 from J, leaving 15 bases between them. Germline V gene data show CDR1 as MNHNS and CDR2 as SASEGT. CDR3 bases: TGTGCCAGCAGTGAAGCGGGTGGACGGTGGTTCCAAGAGACCCAGTACTTC. This translates into CASSEAGGRWFQETQYF.